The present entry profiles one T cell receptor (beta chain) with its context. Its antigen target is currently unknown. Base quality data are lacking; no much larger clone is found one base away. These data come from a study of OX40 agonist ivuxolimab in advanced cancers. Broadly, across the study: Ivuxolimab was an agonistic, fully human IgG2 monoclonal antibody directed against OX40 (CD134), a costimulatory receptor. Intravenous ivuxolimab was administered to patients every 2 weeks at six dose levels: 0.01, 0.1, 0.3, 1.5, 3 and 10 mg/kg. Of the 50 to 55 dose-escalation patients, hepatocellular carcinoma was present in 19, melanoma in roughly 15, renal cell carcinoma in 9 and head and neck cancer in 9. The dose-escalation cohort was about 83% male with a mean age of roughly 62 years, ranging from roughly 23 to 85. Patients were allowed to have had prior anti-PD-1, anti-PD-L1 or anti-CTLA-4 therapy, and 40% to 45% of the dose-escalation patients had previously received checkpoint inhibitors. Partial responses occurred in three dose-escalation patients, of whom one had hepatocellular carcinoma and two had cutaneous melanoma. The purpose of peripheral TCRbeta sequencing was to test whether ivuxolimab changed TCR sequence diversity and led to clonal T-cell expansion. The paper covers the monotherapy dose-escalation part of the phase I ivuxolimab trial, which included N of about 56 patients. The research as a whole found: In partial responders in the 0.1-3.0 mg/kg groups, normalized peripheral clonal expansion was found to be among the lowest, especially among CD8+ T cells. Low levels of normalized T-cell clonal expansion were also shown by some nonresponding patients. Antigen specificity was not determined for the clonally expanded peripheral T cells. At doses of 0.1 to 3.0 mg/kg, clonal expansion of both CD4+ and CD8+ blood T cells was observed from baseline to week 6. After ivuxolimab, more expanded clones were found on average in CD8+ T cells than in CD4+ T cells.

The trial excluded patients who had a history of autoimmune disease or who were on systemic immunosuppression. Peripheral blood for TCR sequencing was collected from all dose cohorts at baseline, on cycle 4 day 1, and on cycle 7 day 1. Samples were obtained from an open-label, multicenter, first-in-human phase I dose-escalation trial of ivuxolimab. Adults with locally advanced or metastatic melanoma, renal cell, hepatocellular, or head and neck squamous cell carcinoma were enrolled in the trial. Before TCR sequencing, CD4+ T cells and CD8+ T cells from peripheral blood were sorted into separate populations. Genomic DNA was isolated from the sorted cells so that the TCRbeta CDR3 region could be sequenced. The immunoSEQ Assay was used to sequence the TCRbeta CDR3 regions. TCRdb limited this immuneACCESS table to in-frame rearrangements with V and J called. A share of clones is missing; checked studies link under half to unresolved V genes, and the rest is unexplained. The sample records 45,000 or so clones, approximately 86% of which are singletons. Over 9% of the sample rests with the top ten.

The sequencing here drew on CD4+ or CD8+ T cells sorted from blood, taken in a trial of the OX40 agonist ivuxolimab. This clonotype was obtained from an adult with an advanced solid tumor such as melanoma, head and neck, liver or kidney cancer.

The CDR3 loop reads CASSQQTGNTEAFF. The nucleotide sequence is TGTGCCAGCAGCCAACAGACGGGGAACACTGAAGCTTTCTTT. Recombination joined TRBV9 with TRBJ1-1; the D gene cannot be named for sure. The CDR1 and CDR2 encoded by the germline V gene are SGDLS and YYNGEE. Including the terminal cysteine and phenylalanine, the CDR3 comprises 14 residues. The entry retains the CDR3 DNA only, 42 bases that are in frame from base 1. Trimming at the junction amounts to 4 bases on V and 1 base on J, and the germline ends lie 11 bases apart.